These 14 T cell receptor beta chains came from one sample sequenced in a study of cytomegalovirus exposure and HLA in healthy donors. Primers for the PCR totalled 60 Vbeta and 13 Jbeta. Clones were read by immunoSEQ multiplex PCR, and TCRdb kept only the in-frame ones, dropping some. The data show tens of thousands of clones, approximately 75% seen once. Material: PBMCs. These receptors came from a woman in her thirties or forties in good health and CMV-seropositive.

The chain carries TRBV7-2 and TRBJ1-1, with 7 bases matching TRBD1. The CDR3 runs 15 residues. Trimming at V came to 3 bases and at J to 3 bases, leaving 7 bases not matched to a gene. Germline assignment: CDR1 SGHTA and CDR2 FQGNSA. The CDR3 sequence: CASSFRGLGDTEAFF. In DNA, the CDR3 is TGTGCCAGCAGCTTTAGGGGGCTAGGAGACACTGAAGCTTTCTTT.

The V and J genes are TRBV5-6 and TRBJ1-5; a possible D gene is TRBD1 (6 bases). Germline V gene lookup returns CDR1 SGHDT and CDR2 YYEEEE. V was trimmed by 3 bases and J by 4 bases, leaving 14 bases between them. The CDR3 sequence is 15 residues long. CDR3 in amino acids: CASSSWTENNQPQHF. The CDR3 DNA reads TGTGCCAGCAGCTCTTGGACAGAGAATAATCAGCCCCAGCATTTT.

The chain links TRBV30 to TRBJ2-5; tentatively, D is TRBD2 (5 bases). The ends were cut back, 4 bases at V and 1 base at J, with 13 bases in the middle. Germline CDR1 GTSNPN, CDR2 SVGIG (reference sequence). This CDR3 spans 14 amino acids. In nucleotides, the CDR3 is TGTGCCTGGACCTACGGAGGTGGCCAAGAGACCCAGTACTTC. Amino acids: CAWTYGGGQETQYF. The full variable domain, rest sourced from reference TRBV30 and TRBJ2-5, is SQTIHQWPATLVQPVGSPLSLECTVEGTSNPNLYWYRQAAGRGLQLLFYSVGIGQISSEVPQNLSASRPQDRQFILSSKKLLLSDSGFYLCAWTYGGGQETQYFGPGTRLLVL.

The chain uses TRBV20-1 and TRBJ2-7; D is unresolved. Germline values: CDR1 DFQATT, CDR2 SNEGSKA (reference sequence). CDR3 size: 11 residues. With 4 bases removed from V and 6 bases from J, the gap between germline ends came to 10 bases. CDR3 region: CSAKQISEQYF. The CDR3, as DNA: TGCAGTGCTAAGCAAATTAGCGAGCAGTACTTC.

Only a few counts were recorded for this clone. DNA for the CDR3: TGTGCCATCAGTGAGTCATTTGGGGGGGACACTGAAGCTTTCTTT. It yields the protein CAISESFGGDTEAFF. This chain connects TRBV10-3 to TRBJ1-1; possible D gene TRBD1, 5 bases. Germline V lookup: CDR1 ENHRY, CDR2 SYGVKD. The CDR3 covers 15 residues. Between the trimmed V and J ends, which lost 0 bases and 3 bases, there was a span of 11 bases.

The chain joins TRBV7-8 to TRBJ2-7, with TRBD2 as a possible D gene (6 bases). V was clipped by 5 bases and J by 1 base, with 9 bases between them. The CDR3 spans 13 residues. Germline lookup yields CDR1 SGHVS and CDR2 FQNEAQ. CDR3 nucleotides: TGTGCCAGCAGCATCGGGACTTCCTACGAGCAGTACTTC. The encoded protein is CASSIGTSYEQYF.

The chain links TRBV10-3 to TRBJ1-4, with 10 positions matching TRBD1. V shed 0 bases, J shed 0 bases, and the junction held 1 base outside the gene matches. This CDR3 contains 17 residues. Per the germline V gene, CDR1 is ENHRY and CDR2 is SYGVKD. In DNA form, the CDR3 reads TGTGCCATCAGTGAGTCGGGGACAGGGGCAACTAATGAAAAACTGTTTTTT. Protein: CAISESGTGATNEKLFF.

CDR3 DNA sequence: TGTGCCAGCAGCCAAAGACTAGCGGGGTACAATGAGCAGTTCTTC. Its protein is CASSQRLAGYNEQFF. This chain connects TRBV4-2 to TRBJ2-1, with TRBD2 identical over 11 bases. CDR3 length: 15 residues. CDR1 is LGHNA and CDR2 is YNFKEQ in the germline V gene. V lost 2 bases to trimming and J lost 4 bases; unmatched junction nucleotides: 1.

The J gene is TRBJ1-3, the V gene TRBV6-1, with 8 bases matching TRBD1. With 6 bases clipped from V and 8 bases from J, the junction kept 12 bases outside the gene matches. This CDR3 region has 15 residues. Germline CDR1 MNHNS, CDR2 SASEGT. The CDR3 region is CASRLQGDLGDTIYF. CDR3 bases: TGTGCCAGCAGGTTACAGGGGGATCTAGGAGACACCATATATTTT.

The chain joins TRBV27 to TRBJ2-2, with D possibly being TRBD1 (6 bases). Looked up from germline, CDR1 is MNHEY and CDR2 is SMNVEV (reference sequence). The V gene lost 6 bases and the J gene lost 5 bases, with 7 bases spanning the gap. The CDR3 consists of 12 residues. CDR3 residues: CASSRGTGELFF. The DNA for the CDR3 is TGTGCCAGCAGCAGGGGAACCGGGGAGCTGTTTTTT.

The chain recombines TRBV7-9 with TRBJ1-6; the D gene is possibly TRBD1 (6 bases). Trimming pared 1 base from V and 2 bases from J, leaving 18 bases between. From germline, CDR1 is SEHNR and CDR2 FQNEAQ (reference sequence). The CDR3 loop spans 19 amino acids. Here the CDR3 DNA reads TGTGCCAGCAGCTTAGGAATGCAGGGGATTGACACCTATAATTCACCCCTCCACTTT. It encodes CASSLGMQGIDTYNSPLHF. The full variable domain, rest sourced from reference TRBV7-9 and TRBJ1-6, is DTGVSQNPRHKITKRGQNVTFRCDPISEHNRLYWYRQTLGQGPEFLTYFQNEAQLEKSRLLSDRFSAERPKGSFSTLEIQRTEQGDSAMYLCASSLGMQGIDTYNSPLHFGNGTRLTVT.

The rearrangement uses TRBV27 and TRBJ2-3, with 10 bases that match TRBD2. V shed 4 bases and J 2 bases; nucleotides not matched to a gene: 6. The CDR3 totals 16 residues. The germline gives CDR1 MNHEY, CDR2 SMNVEV (reference sequence). The CDR3 coding sequence is TGTGCCAGCAGTTATTGGACTAGCGGTCTCACAGATACGCAGTATTTT. Translating it yields CASSYWTSGLTDTQYF.

The V call is TRBV27, the J call TRBJ1-3; D not resolved. The CDR3 extends over 13 amino acids. In germline, CDR1 is MNHEY, CDR2 SMNVEV (reference sequence). The germline V and J ends were trimmed by 5 bases and 0 bases, with 5 bases remaining between them. In DNA form, the CDR3 reads TGTGCCAGCAGTCCTAACTCTGGAAACACCATATATTTT. Its protein is CASSPNSGNTIYF.

The chain links TRBV4-1 to TRBJ1-3; D ambiguous. With 2 bases removed from V and 0 bases from J, the gap between germline ends came to 8 bases. The CDR3 sequence is 15 residues long. Germline V gives CDR1 MGHRA, CDR2 YSYEKL. CDR3 loop: CASSQPPGSGNTIYF. Written as DNA, the CDR3 is TGCGCCAGCAGCCAACCCCCAGGCTCTGGAAACACCATATATTTT.